This T cell receptor (beta chain) is drawn from a study of T-cell memory formation after mild COVID-19. Study-wide background: TCR clusters largely stayed donor specific.

About this clonotype itself: Its antigen is as yet unknown.

Sample barcodes and UMIs were carried by the TCR alpha and TCR beta cDNA libraries that 5'RACE generated with constant-segment primers. TCRdb processed the 5' RACE reads anew with MiXCR; each CDR3 protein has one entry. The sample shows some 150,000 distinct CDR3 sequences, about 19% of them seen only once. Study-level results: Second-wave clones peaking on day 37 lacked confirmed SARS-CoV-2 specificity. Those CD4+ clones that contracted were mainly in CM and EM (CD8+ ones in EMRA).

The source is an adult woman who had mild COVID-19 (a few samples of this study predate the infection). Cell type and time point are not known. The sequencing input was PBMCs or a T cell subset sorted from them (not recorded which).

CDR3 nucleotides: TGTGCCAGCAGCAAAGGGGGCGCGCACTATGGCTACACCTTC. This sequence encodes CASSKGGAHYGYTF. This chain links TRBV25-1 with TRBJ1-2; 7 bases agree with TRBD1. Germline CDR1 reads MGHDK; CDR2 reads SYGVNS. The V and J ends lost 6 bases and 3 bases, in that order; junction bases with no gene match: 7. This CDR3 has 14 residues.